This section outlines one T cell receptor (beta chain) sequence together with its context. The sample comes from a study of cytomegalovirus exposure and HLA in healthy donors. Both 60 Vbeta primers and 13 Jbeta primers went into the PCR. The assay was immunoSEQ multiplex PCR, and TCRdb's table has in-frame clones only and misses some. In the table there are 150,000 to 200,000 clones, around 80% of which are singletons. Source material: PBMCs. This receptor was taken from a woman younger than 45 in good health and CMV-seropositive.

The CDR3 spells CASSSGLAGQSYEQYF. CDR3 DNA: TGCGCCAGCAGTTCTGGACTAGCGGGACAGTCCTACGAGCAGTACTTC. V usage is TRBV10-1 and J usage is TRBJ2-7; TRBD2 agrees at 12 bases. CDR3 length: 16 residues. V trimming: 5 bases; J trimming: 1 base; junction bases outside the gene matches: 6. Per germline, CDR1 WNHNN and CDR2 SYGVQD (reference sequence).